This TCR beta chain was sequenced in a study of blood T cell repertoires in COVID-19. Study as a whole: Sources were T cells, B-cell-depleted T cells, or PBMCs; the material itself was cDNA or gDNA.

Per the study methods: Estimation of nucleated cell counts relied on the amplification of reference gene primers. Clones were read by immunoSEQ multiplex PCR, and TCRdb kept only the in-frame ones, dropping some. The V and J calls and clone size are taken from that table; D and trimming were inferred from the DNA. The table lists a few hundred thousand clones, around 80% of them singletons. Participants, 18 to 89 years old, spanned 25 or so US areas. The V gene lost 1 base and the J gene lost 4 bases, with 14 bases spanning the gap. CDR1 is SGHTA, CDR2 FQGTGA, per germline. The CDR3 consists of 16 residues.

The sequenced sample was PBMCs or T cells enriched from blood (not recorded which). The V and J genes are TRBV7-3 and TRBJ1-5, with D perhaps TRBD1 (5 bases). The receptor comes from a man younger than 45 with acute COVID-19. The CDR3 DNA reads TGTGCCAGCAGCTTAAGGGGCGGCGGACCGAATCAGCCCCAGCATTTT. This gives the protein CASSLRGGGPNQPQHF.